A selection of T cell receptor beta chains follows, all from one sample in a study of T cell changes during pregnancy in multiple sclerosis. Some clones are missing from TCRdb's copy, which holds only in-frame ones; the method was immunoSEQ multiplex PCR. In the table there are about 69,000 clones, 85% to 95% of which are singletons. The sample was peripheral blood, taken in the third trimester of pregnancy. The receptors come from a female donor in good health, enrolled as a control in a pregnancy study. The CDR3 runs from the conserved cysteine through the conserved F or W. D genes are given only for firm matches. The size field is filled for only some rows; it gives once, few, many or a size class.

v_gene	j_gene	d_gene	abundance	CDR3aa	CDR3nt
TRBV18	TRBJ2-7	-	once	CASSPGGATYEQYF	TGTGCCAGCTCACCAGGCGGGGCCACCTACGAGCAGTACTTC
TRBV5-6	TRBJ1-2	-	-	CASSLANGYTF	TGTGCCAGCAGCCTCGCTAATGGCTACACCTTC
TRBV2	TRBJ2-1	-	-	CASRRAGPDNEQFF	TGTGCCAGCAGGAGAGCGGGCCCAGACAATGAGCAGTTCTTC
TRBV28	TRBJ2-1	TRBD2	-	CASSYSGRAYNEQFF	TGTGCCAGCAGTTATAGCGGGAGGGCCTACAATGAGCAGTTCTTC
TRBV7-9	TRBJ1-1	TRBD1	-	CASSLDLQGAEAFF	TGTGCCAGCAGCTTAGACCTACAGGGGGCTGAAGCTTTCTTT
TRBV7-9	TRBJ1-3	TRBD1	-	CASSPTLVGTGESGNTIYF	TGTGCCAGCAGCCCAACACTCGTGGGGACAGGGGAGTCAGGAAACACCATATATTTT
TRBV28	TRBJ2-7	-	-	CASSSPRAASSYEQYF	TGTGCCAGCAGTTCCCCGCGCGCGGCAAGCTCCTACGAGCAGTACTTC
TRBV4-1	TRBJ2-3	TRBD2	-	CASSQDGRGGPSSTDTQYF	TGCGCCAGCAGCCAAGACGGGCGGGGGGGCCCCTCTAGCACAGATACGCAGTATTTT
TRBV30	TRBJ1-2	TRBD1	-	CAWMGQPNYGYTF	TGTGCCTGGATGGGACAGCCTAACTATGGCTACACCTTC
TRBV25-1	TRBJ1-4	TRBD1	-	CASRRSQGMGEKLFF	TGTGCCAGCCGACGATCACAGGGGATGGGTGAAAAACTGTTTTTT
TRBV4-3	TRBJ2-1	TRBD2	-	CASSPGLAAYNEQFF	TGCGCCAGCAGCCCGGGACTAGCGGCCTACAATGAGCAGTTCTTC
TRBV28	TRBJ2-1	TRBD2	medium-sized	CASSLFSGGPNEQFF	TGTGCCAGCAGTTTATTCAGCGGGGGACCCAATGAGCAGTTCTTC
TRBV11-2	TRBJ1-5	TRBD1	once	CASSLSEGAGQPQHF	TGTGCCAGCAGCTTGTCAGAGGGGGCGGGCCAGCCCCAGCATTTT
TRBV4-2	TRBJ2-7	TRBD2	-	CASSQDRGGLGEQYF	TGTGCCAGCAGCCAAGATCGGGGGGGCCTGGGTGAGCAGTACTTC
TRBV6-4	TRBJ1-6	TRBD1	-	CASRGQADNSPLHF	TGTGCCAGCAGGGGACAGGCAGATAATTCACCCCTCCACTTT
TRBV28	TRBJ2-7	TRBD2	-	CASSFSGTSGRGLYEQYF	TGTGCCAGCAGTTTCAGTGGGACTAGCGGGAGAGGTCTCTACGAGCAGTACTTC
TRBV29-1	TRBJ2-7	TRBD1	once	CSVEPGQGSREQYF	TGCAGCGTTGAGCCAGGACAGGGATCCCGCGAGCAGTACTTC
TRBV4-3	TRBJ2-1	-	-	CASSHTPGGSLGEQFF	TGCGCCAGCAGCCACACTCCGGGCGGGTCTCTGGGCGAGCAGTTCTTC
TRBV6-5	TRBJ1-2	-	-	CASSPPRDIPGGYTF	TGTGCCAGCAGTCCCCCTCGTGATATCCCCGGGGGCTACACCTTC
TRBV6-1	TRBJ1-2	-	-	CASSQEAGSDNYGYTF	TGTGCCAGCAGTCAAGAGGCAGGGTCTGATAACTATGGCTACACCTTC
TRBV6-5	TRBJ2-1	TRBD2	-	CASRYGLAGGYNEQFF	TGTGCCAGCAGGTACGGACTAGCGGGGGGATACAATGAGCAGTTCTTC
TRBV5-1	TRBJ2-5	TRBD2	-	CASSLGTSGREQETQYF	TGCGCCAGCAGCTTGGGGACTAGCGGGAGAGAACAAGAGACCCAGTACTTC
TRBV27	TRBJ2-7	-	once	CASSKTPLTFSYEQYF	TGTGCCAGCAGTAAAACGCCTTTGACATTTTCCTACGAGCAGTACTTC
TRBV19	TRBJ1-1	-	-	CASSNSNTEAFF	TGTGCCAGTAGTAACTCCAACACTGAAGCTTTCTTT
TRBV5-1	TRBJ2-7	-	-	CASSFDPGPSYEQYF	TGCGCCAGCAGCTTCGACCCTGGGCCGTCCTACGAGCAGTACTTC
TRBV7-3	TRBJ2-6	-	-	CASSWTAGFLAGANVLTF	TGTGCCAGCAGCTGGACAGCTGGGTTCCTAGCTGGGGCCAACGTCCTGACTTTC